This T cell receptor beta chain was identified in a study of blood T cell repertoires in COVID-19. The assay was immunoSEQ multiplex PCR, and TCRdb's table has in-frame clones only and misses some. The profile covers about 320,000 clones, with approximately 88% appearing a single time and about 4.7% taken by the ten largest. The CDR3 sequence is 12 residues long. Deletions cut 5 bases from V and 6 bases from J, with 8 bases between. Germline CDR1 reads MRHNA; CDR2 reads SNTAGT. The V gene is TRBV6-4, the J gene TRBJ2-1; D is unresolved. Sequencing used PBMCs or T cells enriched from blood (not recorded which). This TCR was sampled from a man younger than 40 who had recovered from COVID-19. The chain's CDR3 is CASSSAFNEQFF. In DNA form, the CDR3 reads TGTGCCAGCAGTTCAGCGTTCAATGAGCAGTTCTTC.